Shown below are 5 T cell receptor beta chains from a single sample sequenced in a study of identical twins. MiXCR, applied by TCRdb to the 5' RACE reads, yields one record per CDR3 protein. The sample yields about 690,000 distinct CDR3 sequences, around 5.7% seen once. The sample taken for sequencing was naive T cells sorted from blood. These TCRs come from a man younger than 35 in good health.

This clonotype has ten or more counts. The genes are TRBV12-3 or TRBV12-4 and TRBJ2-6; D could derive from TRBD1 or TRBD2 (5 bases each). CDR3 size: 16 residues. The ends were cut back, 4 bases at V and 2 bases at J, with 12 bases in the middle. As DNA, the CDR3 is TGTGCCAGCAGTTCAGGTCGAGGGGCTGGGGCCAACGTCCTGACTTTC. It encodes CASSSGRGAGANVLTF.

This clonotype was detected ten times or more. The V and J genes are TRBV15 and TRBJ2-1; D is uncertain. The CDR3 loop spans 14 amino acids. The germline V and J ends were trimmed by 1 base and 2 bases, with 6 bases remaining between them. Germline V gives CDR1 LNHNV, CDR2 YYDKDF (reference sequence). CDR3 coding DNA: TGTGCCACCAGCAGAGCTGGGACCTACAATGAGCAGTTCTTC. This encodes CATSRAGTYNEQFF. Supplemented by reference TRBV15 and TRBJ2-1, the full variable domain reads DAMVIQNPRYQVTQFGKPVTLSCSQTLNHNVMYWYQQKSSQAPKLLFHYYDKDFNNEADTPDNFQSRRPNTSFCFLDIRSPGLGDTAMYLCATSRAGTYNEQFFGPGTRLTVL.

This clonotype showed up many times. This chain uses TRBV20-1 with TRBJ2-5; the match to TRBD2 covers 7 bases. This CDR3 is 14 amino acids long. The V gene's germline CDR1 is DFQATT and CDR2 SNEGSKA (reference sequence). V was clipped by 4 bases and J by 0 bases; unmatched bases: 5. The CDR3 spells CSAIWREHQETQYF. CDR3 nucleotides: TGCAGTGCTATCTGGCGGGAGCACCAAGAGACCCAGTACTTC.

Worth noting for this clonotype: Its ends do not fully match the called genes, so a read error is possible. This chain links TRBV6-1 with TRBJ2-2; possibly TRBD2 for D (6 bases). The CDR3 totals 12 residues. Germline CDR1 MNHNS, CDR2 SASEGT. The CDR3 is CATSLARGDLFF. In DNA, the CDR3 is TGTGCCACCAGTCTAGCTCGCGGGGACCTGTTTTTT.

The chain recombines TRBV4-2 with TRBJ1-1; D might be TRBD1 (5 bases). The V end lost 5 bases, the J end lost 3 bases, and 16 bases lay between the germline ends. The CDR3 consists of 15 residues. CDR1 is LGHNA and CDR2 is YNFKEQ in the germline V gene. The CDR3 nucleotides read TGTGCCAGCAGCGCCATGACCAGGGATCACACTGAAGCTTTCTTT. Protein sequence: CASSAMTRDHTEAFF.